This T cell receptor (beta chain) is drawn from a study of blood T cells in healthy people across ages. General study results and limits: In long-lived donors, naive CD4+ cell counts and diversity exceeded those of aged donors. Roughly linearly, TCR beta diversity per million T cells fell as age increased. The study regarded diversity estimates from one million T cells as underestimates.

A second PCR, run for roughly 6 to 11 cycles, used a sample-barcoded 5' primer plus a J-beta primer mix. Sequencing recovered at least 2.5 million CDR3-containing paired-end reads from each sample. TCRdb used MiXCR to reprocess the 5' RACE reads, holding one entry per CDR3 protein. The table lists some 780,000 distinct CDR3 sequences, roughly 56% of them singletons. Regarding this clonotype: Its antigen remains unidentified.

The clonotype originates from a middle-aged man in good health. Sequencing was carried out using blood.

The chain's CDR3 is CASSARQDTEAFF. The CDR3 bases are TGTGCCAGCAGCGCCCGACAGGACACTGAAGCTTTCTTT. The rearrangement uses TRBV7-9 and TRBJ1-1; D might be TRBD1 (6 bases). V shed 5 bases and J shed 3 bases, with 10 bases lying between them. The CDR3 has 13 amino acids. Germline V lookup: CDR1 SEHNR, CDR2 FQNEAQ (reference sequence).